Listed below are T cell receptor beta chains from one sample, sequenced in a study of CD8+CD57+ T cells in acquired aplastic anemia. Using its own MiXCR run on the reads, TCRdb lists one record per CDR3 protein. The sample lists some 120,000 distinct CDR3 sequences; 58% were seen once. Sample: sorted CD4+, CD8+, or CD8+CD57+ T cells (not recorded which) from PBMCs. These receptors were collected from a human donor with aplastic anemia. Both conserved end residues are part of each CDR3. The D gene is left open where the match is weak. Clone size is stated in some rows and not others, as once, few, many or a class when expanded.

>TRBV29-1|NA|TRBJ2-3|TRBD2
CSVEVGGGGDTQYF
TGCAGCGTTGAGGTTGGCGGGGGGGGAGATACGCAGTATTTT
>TRBV20-1|NA|TRBJ2-3|NA
CSASAGAPDTQYF
TGCAGTGCTAGCGCCGGGGCGCCAGATACGCAGTATTTT
>TRBV15|few|TRBJ2-7|NA
CATSIRSSPSYEQYF
TGTGCCACCAGCATCAGATCGAGTCCCTCCTACGAGCAGTACTTC
>TRBV7-2|NA|TRBJ1-5|NA
CASSGDTYSNQPQHF
TGTGCCAGTAGTGGGGACACATATAGCAATCAGCCCCAGCATTTT
>TRBV4-3|many|TRBJ1-1|NA
CASSLGGVGTEAFF
TGCGCCAGCAGCCTTGGGGGAGTTGGGACTGAAGCTTTCTTT
>TRBV7-8|NA|TRBJ1-1|NA
CASSLVAAGVNTEAFF
TGTGCCAGCAGCTTAGTGGCGGCGGGTGTGAACACTGAAGCTTTCTTT
>TRBV9|medium-sized|TRBJ2-5|NA
CASSAGDSRETQYF
TGTGCCAGCAGCGCGGGGGACTCCCGAGAGACCCAGTACTTC
>TRBV12-5|NA|TRBJ2-5|NA
CASGPAGAETQYF
TGTGCTAGTGGTCCGGCGGGGGCTGAGACCCAGTACTTC
>TRBV12-3/TRBV12-4|NA|TRBJ2-3|NA
CASSDRGLISTDTQYF
TGTGCCAGCAGTGACCGGGGCTTAATAAGCACAGATACGCAGTATTTT
>TRBV19|NA|TRBJ2-7|NA
CASSIVAQGHEQYF
TGTGCCAGTAGTATAGTTGCACAGGGCCACGAGCAGTACTTC
>TRBV24-1|NA|TRBJ2-7|NA
CATSEADRDYEQYF
TGTGCCACCAGTGAAGCGGACCGAGACTACGAGCAGTACTTC
>TRBV20-1|NA|TRBJ1-5|NA
CSARVFGRGGGNQPQHF
TGCAGTGCTAGAGTCTTCGGAAGGGGAGGAGGCAATCAGCCCCAGCATTTT
>TRBV5-5|NA|TRBJ2-5|TRBD2
CASSLAASGGAETQYF
TGTGCCAGCAGCTTGGCCGCTAGCGGGGGGGCCGAGACCCAGTACTTC
>TRBV7-8|NA|TRBJ2-5|TRBD1
CASMRNRGEETQYF
TGTGCCAGCATGAGGAACAGGGGGGAAGAGACCCAGTACTTC
>TRBV20-1|few|TRBJ2-5|NA
CSARDGRETQYF
TGCAGTGCTAGAGATGGGCGGGAGACCCAGTACTTC
>TRBV6-4|many|TRBJ1-3|NA
CASSDGGAGNTIYF
TGTGCCAGCAGTGATGGGGGGGCTGGAAACACCATATATTTT
>TRBV10-3|few|TRBJ1-6|NA
CAISEDSPSPLHF
TGTGCCATCAGTGAGGACAGCCCTTCACCCCTCCACTTT
>TRBV2|NA|TRBJ1-1|NA
CASSDWVRNTEAFF
TGTGCCAGCAGTGACTGGGTCCGGAACACTGAAGCTTTCTTT
>TRBV7-8|NA|TRBJ1-6|NA
CASSLAQGTNSPLHF
TGTGCCAGCAGCTTAGCGCAGGGGACCAATTCACCCCTCCACTTT
>TRBV25-1|NA|TRBJ2-7|NA
CASSESPGQRSTYEQYF
TGTGCCAGCAGTGAATCTCCCGGGCAGCGGAGTACCTACGAGCAGTACTTC
>TRBV24-1|NA|TRBJ1-1|NA
CATSGDGDEAFF
TGTGCCACCAGTGGGGACGGCGATGAAGCTTTCTTT
>TRBV20-1|NA|TRBJ1-2|NA
CSATPDGYGYTF
TGCAGTGCTACCCCGGACGGATACGGCTACACCTTC
>TRBV7-9|many|TRBJ1-1|NA
CASSFGEGPPYTEAFF
TGTGCCAGCAGCTTCGGAGAAGGGCCACCGTACACTGAAGCTTTCTTT
>TRBV12-3/TRBV12-4|NA|TRBJ1-6|NA
CASSLRQNSPLHF
TGTGCCAGCAGTCTAAGACAGAATTCACCCCTCCACTTT
>TRBV5-6|NA|TRBJ2-7|NA
CASSLRDGGYEQYF
TGTGCCAGCAGCCTCCGGGACGGAGGCTACGAGCAGTACTTC
>TRBV20-1|few|TRBJ1-6|NA
CSASAGTVDSPLHF
TGCAGTGCTAGTGCCGGGACGGTGGATTCACCCCTCCACTTT
>TRBV7-8|few|TRBJ2-6|NA
CASSLRTVSGANVLTF
TGTGCCAGCAGCTTACGGACAGTTTCTGGGGCCAACGTCCTGACTTTC
>TRBV7-8|NA|TRBJ2-7|TRBD1
CASSSYRGVNEQYF
TGTGCCAGCAGCTCCTACAGGGGAGTAAACGAGCAGTACTTC
>TRBV29-1|NA|TRBJ2-1|NA
CSLQGEGPGDEQFF
TGCAGCTTGCAGGGGGAGGGCCCCGGAGATGAGCAGTTCTTC
>TRBV25-1|NA|TRBJ2-3|NA
CASSELDSPTDTQYF
TGTGCCAGCAGTGAACTGGACAGCCCCACAGATACGCAGTATTTT
>TRBV20-1|NA|TRBJ2-7|NA
CSAKKGPGEQYF
TGCAGTGCTAAAAAAGGCCCAGGCGAGCAGTACTTC
>TRBV19|NA|TRBJ1-2|TRBD1
CASTPRGQVSYGYTF
TGTGCCAGTACCCCGAGGGGGCAGGTGAGCTATGGCTACACCTTC